This T cell receptor (beta chain) was captured in a study of blood T cell repertoires in COVID-19. Overall study: Acute and convalescent COVID-19 specimens originated in the United States, Italy and Spain. The cDNA or gDNA used as material had been derived from T cells, B-cell-depleted T cells, or PBMCs.

Per the authors' pipeline: Nucleated cell number was recorded as an estimate derived from reference gene primer amplification. TCRdb's copy holds only in-frame clones and misses some; the assay was immunoSEQ multiplex PCR. V and J calls and clone size follow that table, whereas D and trimming were derived from the DNA. The table shows some 380,000 clones, with around 84% occurring only once. The origin of this receptor is a human donor with acute or convalescent COVID-19. The donor label of this sample is uncertain. Sequenced material: peripheral blood.

The CDR3 reads CAWAGGAGNTIYF. DNA of the CDR3: TGTGCCTGGGCCGGAGGGGCTGGAAACACCATATATTTT. The chain employs TRBV30 and TRBJ1-3; TRBD1 is a possible D gene (5 bases). This CDR3 has 13 amino acids. Trimming left V 5 bases short and J 2 bases short, with 10 bases between. Germline CDR1 GTSNPN, CDR2 SVGIG (reference sequence). Filled out from reference TRBV30 and TRBJ1-3, the complete variable domain reads SQTIHQWPATLVQPVGSPLSLECTVEGTSNPNLYWYRQAAGRGLQLLFYSVGIGQISSEVPQNLSASRPQDRQFILSSKKLLLSDSGFYLCAWAGGAGNTIYFGEGSWLTVV.